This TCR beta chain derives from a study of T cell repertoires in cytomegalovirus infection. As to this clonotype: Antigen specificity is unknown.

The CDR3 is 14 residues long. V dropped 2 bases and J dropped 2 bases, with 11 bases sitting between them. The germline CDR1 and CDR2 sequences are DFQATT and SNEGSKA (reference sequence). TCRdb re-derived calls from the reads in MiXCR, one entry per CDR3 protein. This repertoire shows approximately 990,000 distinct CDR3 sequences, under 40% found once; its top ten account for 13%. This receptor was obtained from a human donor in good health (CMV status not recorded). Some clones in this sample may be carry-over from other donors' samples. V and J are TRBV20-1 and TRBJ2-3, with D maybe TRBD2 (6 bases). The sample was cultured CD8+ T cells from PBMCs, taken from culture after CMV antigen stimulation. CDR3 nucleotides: TGCAGTGCTAGAAGGCGGGACCCCACAGATACGCAGTATTTT. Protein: CSARRRDPTDTQYF.